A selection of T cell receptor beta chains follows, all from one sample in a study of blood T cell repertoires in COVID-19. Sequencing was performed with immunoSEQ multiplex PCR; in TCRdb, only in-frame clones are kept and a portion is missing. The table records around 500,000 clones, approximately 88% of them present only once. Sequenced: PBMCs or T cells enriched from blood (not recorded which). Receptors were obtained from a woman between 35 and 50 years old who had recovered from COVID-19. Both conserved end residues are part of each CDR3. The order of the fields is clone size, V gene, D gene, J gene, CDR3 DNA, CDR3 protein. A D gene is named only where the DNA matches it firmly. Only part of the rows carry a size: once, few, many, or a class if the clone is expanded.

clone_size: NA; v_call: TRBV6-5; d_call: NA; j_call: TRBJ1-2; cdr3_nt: TGTGCCAGCAGTTACGGGGGCGCCAACTATGGCTACACCTTC; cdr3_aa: CASSYGGANYGYTF
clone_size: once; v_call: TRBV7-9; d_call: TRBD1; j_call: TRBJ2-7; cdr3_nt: TGTGCCGGGACCGGGACAGGGAAGGTGGAGCAGTACTTC; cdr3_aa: CAGTGTGKVEQYF
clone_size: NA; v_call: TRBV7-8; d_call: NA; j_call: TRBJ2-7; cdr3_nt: TGTGCCAGCAGGGAGACAGGCGATTTTACGGAGCAGTACTTC; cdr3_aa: CASRETGDFTEQYF
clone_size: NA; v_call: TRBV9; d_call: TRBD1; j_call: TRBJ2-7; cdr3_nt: TGTGCCAGCAGCACACAGGGGACGTCCTACGAGCAGTACTTC; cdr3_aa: CASSTQGTSYEQYF
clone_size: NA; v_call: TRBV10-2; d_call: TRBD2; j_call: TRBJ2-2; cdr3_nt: TGCGCCAGCAGTTTCCTTAGCGGGAGGGCCTTTCGGGGGGAGCTGTTTTTT; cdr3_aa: CASSFLSGRAFRGELFF
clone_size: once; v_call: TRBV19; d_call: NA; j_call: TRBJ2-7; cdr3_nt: TGTGCCAGTAGTACCCCCGGAGTAGCGGCATACGAGCAGTACTTC; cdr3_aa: CASSTPGVAAYEQYF
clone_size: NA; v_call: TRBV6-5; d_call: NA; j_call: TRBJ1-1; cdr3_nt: TGTGCCAGCTCGAGGGGGAATACTGAAGCTTTCTTT; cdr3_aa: CASSRGNTEAFF
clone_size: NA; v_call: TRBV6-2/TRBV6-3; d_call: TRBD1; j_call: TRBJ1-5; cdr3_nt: TGTGCCAGCAGTTACTCCGGGACAGTCAATCAGCCCCAGCATTTT; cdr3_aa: CASSYSGTVNQPQHF
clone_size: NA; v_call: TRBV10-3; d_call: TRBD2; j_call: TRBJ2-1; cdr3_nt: TGTGCCATCAATAGCGGGGGGGGTGAGCAGTTCTTC; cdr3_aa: CAINSGGGEQFF
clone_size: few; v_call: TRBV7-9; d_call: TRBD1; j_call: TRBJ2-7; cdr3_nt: TGTGCCAGCAGTTACGGACAGGGGAGGTCCTACGAGCAGTACTTC; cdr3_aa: CASSYGQGRSYEQYF
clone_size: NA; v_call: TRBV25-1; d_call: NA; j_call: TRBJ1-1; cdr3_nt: TGTGCCAGCAGTGAGCGGGGGGACACTGAAGCTTTCTTT; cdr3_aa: CASSERGDTEAFF
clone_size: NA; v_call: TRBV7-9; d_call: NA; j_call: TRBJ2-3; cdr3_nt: TGTGCCAGCAGCTTTCTTACAGGGTCAGATACGCAGTATTTT; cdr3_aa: CASSFLTGSDTQYF
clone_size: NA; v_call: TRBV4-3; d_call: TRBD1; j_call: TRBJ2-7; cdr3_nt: TGCGCCAGCAGCCAGAACAGGGGTCGGGAGCAGTACTTC; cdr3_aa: CASSQNRGREQYF
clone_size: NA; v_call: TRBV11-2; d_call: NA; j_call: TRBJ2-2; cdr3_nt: TGTGCCAGCAGCTTAGCAGACACCGGGGAGCTGTTTTTT; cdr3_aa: CASSLADTGELFF
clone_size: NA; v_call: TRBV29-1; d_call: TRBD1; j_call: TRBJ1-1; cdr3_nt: TGCAGCGCCCGCGGGGAGGCAGGGGGCAACACTGAAGCTTTCTTT; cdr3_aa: CSARGEAGGNTEAFF
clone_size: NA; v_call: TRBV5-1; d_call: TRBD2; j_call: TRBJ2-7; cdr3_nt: TGCGCCAGCAGCTCGGACGCTCCGACTAGCGGGAGGTACGAGCAGTACTTC; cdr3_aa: CASSSDAPTSGRYEQYF
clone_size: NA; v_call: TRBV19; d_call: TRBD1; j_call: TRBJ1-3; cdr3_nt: TGTGCCAGTAGGGGACAGCTCTCTGGAAACACCATATATTTT; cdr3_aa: CASRGQLSGNTIYF
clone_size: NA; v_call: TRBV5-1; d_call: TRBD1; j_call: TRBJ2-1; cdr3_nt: TGCGCCAGCAGCCCCCCCCTGCAGGGGGCAAATGAGCAGTTCTTC; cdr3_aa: CASSPPLQGANEQFF
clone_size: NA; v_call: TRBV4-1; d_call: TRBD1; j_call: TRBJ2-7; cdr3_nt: TGCGCCAGCAGCCAGCTCATGGGACAGACCTACGAGCAGTACTTC; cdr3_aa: CASSQLMGQTYEQYF
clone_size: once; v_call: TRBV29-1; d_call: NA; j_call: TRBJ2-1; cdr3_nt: TGCAGCGGCCTTGGGGCGGGATCCTACAATGAGCAGTTCTTC; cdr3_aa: CSGLGAGSYNEQFF
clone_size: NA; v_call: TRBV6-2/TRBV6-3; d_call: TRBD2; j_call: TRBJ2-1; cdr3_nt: TGTGCCAGCGGCCCGACTTGGCGGGAGGGCCGTGAGCAGTTCTTC; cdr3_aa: CASGPTWREGREQFF
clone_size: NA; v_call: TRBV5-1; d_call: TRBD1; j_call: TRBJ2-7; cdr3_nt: TGCGCCAGCAGCCCGGACAGGGCCGACGAGCAGTACTTC; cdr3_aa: CASSPDRADEQYF
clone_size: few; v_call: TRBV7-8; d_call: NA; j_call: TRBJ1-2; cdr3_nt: TGTGCCAGCAGCCTAAACAACAGGGTTTCCGATGGCTACACCTTC; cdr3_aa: CASSLNNRVSDGYTF
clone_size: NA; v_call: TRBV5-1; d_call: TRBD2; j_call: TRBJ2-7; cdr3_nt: TGCGCCAGCAGCTCTAGCGGGAACGACTACGAGCAGTACTTC; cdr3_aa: CASSSSGNDYEQYF
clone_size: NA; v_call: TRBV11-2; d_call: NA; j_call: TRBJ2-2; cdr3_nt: TGTGCCAGCCAGGCCCTCCTGGCGAACACCGGGGAGCTGTTTTTT; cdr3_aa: CASQALLANTGELFF
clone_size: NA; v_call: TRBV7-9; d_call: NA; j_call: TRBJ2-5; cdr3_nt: TGTGCCAGCAGCTTAGAGGCGGGACCGCAAGAGACCCAGTACTTC; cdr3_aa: CASSLEAGPQETQYF
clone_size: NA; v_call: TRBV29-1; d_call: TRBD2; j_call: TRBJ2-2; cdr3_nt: TGCAGCGCTCGACTAGCGGGGAACACCGGGGAGCTGTTTTTT; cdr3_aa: CSARLAGNTGELFF
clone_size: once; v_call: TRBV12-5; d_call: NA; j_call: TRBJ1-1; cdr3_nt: TGTGCTAGTGGTTTGTCCCCAACAGGTGAAGCTTTCTTT; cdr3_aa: CASGLSPTGEAFF
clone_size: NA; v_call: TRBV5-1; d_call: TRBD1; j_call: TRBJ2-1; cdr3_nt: TGCGCCAGCAGCAGGCCGACAGGGGGGCACAATGAGCAGTTCTTC; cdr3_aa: CASSRPTGGHNEQFF
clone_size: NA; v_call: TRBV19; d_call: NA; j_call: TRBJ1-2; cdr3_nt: TGTGCCAGTAGTAAGTCGCAGAGGGAATTTCTCTATGGCTACACCTTC; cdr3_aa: CASSKSQREFLYGYTF
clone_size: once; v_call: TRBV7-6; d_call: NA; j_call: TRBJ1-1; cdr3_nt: TGTGCCAGCAGCTTGTCGTTCTCGGGCACTGAAGCTTTCTTT; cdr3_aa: CASSLSFSGTEAFF
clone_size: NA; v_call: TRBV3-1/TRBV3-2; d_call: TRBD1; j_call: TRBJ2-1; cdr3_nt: TGTGCCACCTATGGGACAGGGGTGAATGAGCAGTTCTTC; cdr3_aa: CATYGTGVNEQFF
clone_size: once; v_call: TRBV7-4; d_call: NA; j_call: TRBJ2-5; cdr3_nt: TGTGCCAGCAGATTTATGGAGACCCAGTACTTC; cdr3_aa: CASRFMETQYF
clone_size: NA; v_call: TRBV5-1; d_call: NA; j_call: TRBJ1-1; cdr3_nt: TGCGCCAGCAGCTTGGTCGGTTCAGGCACTGAAGCTTTCTTT; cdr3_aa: CASSLVGSGTEAFF
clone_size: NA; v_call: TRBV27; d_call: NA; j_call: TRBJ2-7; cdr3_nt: TGTGCCAGCGGCCTCACCTACGAGCAGTACTTC; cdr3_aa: CASGLTYEQYF
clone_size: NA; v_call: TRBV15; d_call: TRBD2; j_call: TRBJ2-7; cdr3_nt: TGTGCCACCAGCAGTTTAGCGGGAGGGCCCCACGAGCAGTACTTC; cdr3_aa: CATSSLAGGPHEQYF
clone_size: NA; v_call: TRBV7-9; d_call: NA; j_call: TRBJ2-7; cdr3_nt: TGTGCCAGCAGCTTAGTCTTAGCGGCAGGCTACGAGCAGTACTTC; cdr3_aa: CASSLVLAAGYEQYF
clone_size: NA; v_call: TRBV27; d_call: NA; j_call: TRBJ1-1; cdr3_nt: TGTGCCAGCAGGTCACAGGGTTGGGAAGCTTTCTTT; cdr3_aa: CASRSQGWEAFF
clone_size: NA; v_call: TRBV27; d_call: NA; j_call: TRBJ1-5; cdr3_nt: TGTGCCAGCAGCCCTCAGACAGGAGGATATCAGCCCCAGCATTTT; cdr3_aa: CASSPQTGGYQPQHF
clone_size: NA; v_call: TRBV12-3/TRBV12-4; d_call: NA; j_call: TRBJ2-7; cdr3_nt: TGTGCCAGCAGCTTACGGTCCCGCTCCGAGCAGTACTTC; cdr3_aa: CASSLRSRSEQYF
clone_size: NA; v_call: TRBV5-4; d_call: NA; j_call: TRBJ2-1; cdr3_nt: TGTGCCAGCAGCCAGGACACGGACTCCTACAATGAGCAGTTCTTC; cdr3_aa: CASSQDTDSYNEQFF
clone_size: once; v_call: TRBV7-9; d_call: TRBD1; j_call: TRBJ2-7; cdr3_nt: TGTGCCACCCCGACAGGGGGCAGTTTAGACTTC; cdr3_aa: CATPTGGSLDF
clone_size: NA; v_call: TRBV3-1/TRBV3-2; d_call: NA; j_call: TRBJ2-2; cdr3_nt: TGTGCCAGCAGCCAAGGGGGCGGAAGTACCACCGGGGAGCTGTTTTTT; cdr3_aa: CASSQGGGSTTGELFF
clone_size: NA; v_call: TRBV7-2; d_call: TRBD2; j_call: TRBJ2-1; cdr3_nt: TGTGCCAGCAGCTTAGCCGGACTAGCGGACCTCTCCTACAATGAGCAGTTCTTC; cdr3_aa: CASSLAGLADLSYNEQFF
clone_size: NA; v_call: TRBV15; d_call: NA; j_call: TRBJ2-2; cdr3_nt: TGTGCCACCAGCAGAGATGCGGGGACAGATTTCACCGGGGAGCTGTTTTTT; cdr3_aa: CATSRDAGTDFTGELFF
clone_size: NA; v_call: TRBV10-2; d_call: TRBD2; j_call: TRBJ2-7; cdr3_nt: TGCGCCAGCGGGAAGCGGGAGGGCCTCCACTACGAGCAGTACTTC; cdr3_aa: CASGKREGLHYEQYF
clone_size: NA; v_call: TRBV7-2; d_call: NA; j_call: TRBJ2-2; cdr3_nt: TGTGCCAGCAGCACCCGGTCGAACACCGGGGAGCTGTTTTTT; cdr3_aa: CASSTRSNTGELFF
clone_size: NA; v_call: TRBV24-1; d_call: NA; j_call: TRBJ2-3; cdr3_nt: TGTGCCACCAGTGATCCGATGACAGGTACCGGTACGCAGTATTTT; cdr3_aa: CATSDPMTGTGTQYF
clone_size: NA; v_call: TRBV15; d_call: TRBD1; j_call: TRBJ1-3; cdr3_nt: TGTGCCATCGACAGGGGCTATCGAAACACCATATATTTT; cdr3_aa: CAIDRGYRNTIYF
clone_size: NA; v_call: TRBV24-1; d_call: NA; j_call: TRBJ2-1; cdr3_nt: TGTGCCACCAGTGATTTCTCGGAGGGCGAGCAGTTCTTC; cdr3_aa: CATSDFSEGEQFF